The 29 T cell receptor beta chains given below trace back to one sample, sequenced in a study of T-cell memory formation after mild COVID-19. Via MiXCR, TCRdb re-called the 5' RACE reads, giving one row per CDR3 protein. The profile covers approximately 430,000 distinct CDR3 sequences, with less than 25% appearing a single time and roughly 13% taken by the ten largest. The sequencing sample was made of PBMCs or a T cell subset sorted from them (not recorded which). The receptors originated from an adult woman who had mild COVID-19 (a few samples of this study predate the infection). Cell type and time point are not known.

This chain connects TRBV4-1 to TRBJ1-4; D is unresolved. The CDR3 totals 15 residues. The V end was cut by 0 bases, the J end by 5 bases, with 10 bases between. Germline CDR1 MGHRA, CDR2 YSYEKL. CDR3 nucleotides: TGCGCCAGCAGCCAAGAGGGTCAGTTAAATGAAAAACTGTTTTTT. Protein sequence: CASSQEGQLNEKLFF.

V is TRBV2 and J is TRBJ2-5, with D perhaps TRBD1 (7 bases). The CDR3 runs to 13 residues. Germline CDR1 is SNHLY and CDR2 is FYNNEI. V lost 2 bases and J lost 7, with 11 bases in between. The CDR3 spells CASSERQGGTQYF. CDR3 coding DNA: TGTGCCAGCAGTGAAAGGCAGGGGGGGACCCAGTACTTC.

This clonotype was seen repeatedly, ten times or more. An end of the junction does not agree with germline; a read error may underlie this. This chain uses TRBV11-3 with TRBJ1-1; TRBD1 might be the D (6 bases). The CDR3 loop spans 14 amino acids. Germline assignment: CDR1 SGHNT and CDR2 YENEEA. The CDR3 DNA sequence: TGCGCCAGCAGCTTGGGGGCGGGGAACACTGAAGCTTTCTTT. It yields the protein CASSLGAGNTEAFF.

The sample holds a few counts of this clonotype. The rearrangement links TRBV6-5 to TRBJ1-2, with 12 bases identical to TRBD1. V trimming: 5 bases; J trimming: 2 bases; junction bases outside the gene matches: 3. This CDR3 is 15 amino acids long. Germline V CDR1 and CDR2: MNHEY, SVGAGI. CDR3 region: CASSGTGGINYGYTF. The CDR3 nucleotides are TGTGCCAGCAGTGGGACAGGGGGCATAAACTATGGCTACACCTTC.

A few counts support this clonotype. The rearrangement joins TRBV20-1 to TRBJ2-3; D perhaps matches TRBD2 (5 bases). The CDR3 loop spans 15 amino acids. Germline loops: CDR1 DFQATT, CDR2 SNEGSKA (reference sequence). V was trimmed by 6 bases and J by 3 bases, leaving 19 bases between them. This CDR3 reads CSADASVGVTDTQYF. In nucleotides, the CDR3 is TGCAGTGCCGACGCAAGTGTCGGGGTAACAGATACGCAGTATTTT.

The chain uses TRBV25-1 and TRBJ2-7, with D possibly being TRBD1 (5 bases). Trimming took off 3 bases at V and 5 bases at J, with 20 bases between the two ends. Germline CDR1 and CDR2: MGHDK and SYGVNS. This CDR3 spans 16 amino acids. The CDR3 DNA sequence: TGTGCCAGCAGTGACGGTCAGGGTGTTTTGCTTGACGAGCAGTACTTC. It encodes CASSDGQGVLLDEQYF.

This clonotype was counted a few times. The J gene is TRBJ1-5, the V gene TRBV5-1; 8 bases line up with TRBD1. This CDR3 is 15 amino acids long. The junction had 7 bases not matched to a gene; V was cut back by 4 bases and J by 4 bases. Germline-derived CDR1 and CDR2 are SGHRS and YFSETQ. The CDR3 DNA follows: TGCGCCAGCAGCGAAGGACAGGGCCCTAATCAGCCCCAGCATTTT. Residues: CASSEGQGPNQPQHF.

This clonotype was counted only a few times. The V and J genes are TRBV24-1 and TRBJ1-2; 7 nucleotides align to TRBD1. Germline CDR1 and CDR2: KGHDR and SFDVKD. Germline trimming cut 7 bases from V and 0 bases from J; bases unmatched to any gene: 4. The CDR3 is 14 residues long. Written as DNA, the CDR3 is TGTGCCACCAGCGATCAGGGGGCTAACTATGGCTACACCTTC. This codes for CATSDQGANYGYTF.

DNA of the CDR3: TGTGCCTGGAGTGGACAGGGGTCTCGGGCAGATACGCAGTATTTT. Its translation: CAWSGQGSRADTQYF. The rearrangement uses TRBV30 and TRBJ2-3; 8 bases are shared with TRBD1. The germline V gene encodes CDR1 GTSNPN and CDR2 SVGIG (reference sequence). This CDR3 comprises 15 residues. J gave up 4 bases and V 1 base, and 7 bases lay outside the gene matches.

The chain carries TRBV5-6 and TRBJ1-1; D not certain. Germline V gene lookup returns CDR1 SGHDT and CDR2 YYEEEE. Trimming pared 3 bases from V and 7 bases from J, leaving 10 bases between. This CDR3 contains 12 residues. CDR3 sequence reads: CASSSQDLEAFF. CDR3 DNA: TGTGCCAGCAGCTCCCAGGACCTTGAAGCTTTCTTT.

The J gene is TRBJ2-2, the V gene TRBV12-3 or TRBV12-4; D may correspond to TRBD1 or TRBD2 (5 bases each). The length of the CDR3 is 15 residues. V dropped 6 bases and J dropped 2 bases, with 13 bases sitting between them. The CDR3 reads CASRPGTANTGELFF. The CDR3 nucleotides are TGTGCCAGCAGACCCGGGACGGCCAACACCGGGGAGCTGTTTTTT.

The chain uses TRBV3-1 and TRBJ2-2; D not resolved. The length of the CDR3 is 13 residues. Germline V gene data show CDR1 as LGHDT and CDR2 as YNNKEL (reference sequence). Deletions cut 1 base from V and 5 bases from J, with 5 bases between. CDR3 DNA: TGTGCCAGCAGCCAAGTCCAGACCGGGGAGCTGTTTTTT. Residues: CASSQVQTGELFF.

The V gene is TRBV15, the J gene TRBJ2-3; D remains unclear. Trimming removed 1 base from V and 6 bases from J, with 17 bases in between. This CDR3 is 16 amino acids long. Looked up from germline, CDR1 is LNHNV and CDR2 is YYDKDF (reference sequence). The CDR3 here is CATSRVRRSSVDTQYF. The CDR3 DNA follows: TGTGCCACCAGCAGAGTTCGAAGGAGTAGTGTGGATACGCAGTATTTT.

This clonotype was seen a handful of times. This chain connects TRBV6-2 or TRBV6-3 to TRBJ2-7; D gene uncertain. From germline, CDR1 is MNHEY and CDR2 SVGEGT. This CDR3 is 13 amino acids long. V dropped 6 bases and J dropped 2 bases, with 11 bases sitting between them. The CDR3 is CASSPLSPYEQYF. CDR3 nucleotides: TGTGCCAGCAGCCCCCTCTCCCCCTACGAGCAGTACTTC.

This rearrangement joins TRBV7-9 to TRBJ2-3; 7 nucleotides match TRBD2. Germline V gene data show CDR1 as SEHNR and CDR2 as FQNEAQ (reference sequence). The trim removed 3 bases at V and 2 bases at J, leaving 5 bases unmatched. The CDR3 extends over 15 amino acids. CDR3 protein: CASSFGGGATDTQYF. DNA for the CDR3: TGTGCCAGCAGCTTCGGCGGGGGAGCCACAGATACGCAGTATTTT.

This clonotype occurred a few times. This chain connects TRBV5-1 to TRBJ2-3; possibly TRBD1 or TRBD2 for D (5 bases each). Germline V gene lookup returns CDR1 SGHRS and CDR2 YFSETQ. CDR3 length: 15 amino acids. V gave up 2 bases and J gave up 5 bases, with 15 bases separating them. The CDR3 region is CASSFTSGAGDTQYF. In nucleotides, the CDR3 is TGCGCCAGCAGCTTCACCTCCGGGGCGGGAGATACGCAGTATTTT.

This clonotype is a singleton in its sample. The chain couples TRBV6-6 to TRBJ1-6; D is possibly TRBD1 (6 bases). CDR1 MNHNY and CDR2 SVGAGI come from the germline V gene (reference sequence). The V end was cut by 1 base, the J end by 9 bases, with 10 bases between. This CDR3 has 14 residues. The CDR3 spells CASSYLDSGSPLHF. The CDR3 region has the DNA TGTGCCAGCAGTTACTTGGACAGCGGTTCACCCCTCCACTTT.

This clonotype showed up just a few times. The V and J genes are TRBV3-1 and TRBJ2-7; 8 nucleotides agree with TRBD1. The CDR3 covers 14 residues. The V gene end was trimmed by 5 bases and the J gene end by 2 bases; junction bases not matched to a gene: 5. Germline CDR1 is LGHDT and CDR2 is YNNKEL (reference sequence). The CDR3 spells CASSGDRPPYEQYF. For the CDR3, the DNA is TGTGCCAGCAGCGGGGACAGGCCCCCCTACGAGCAGTACTTC.

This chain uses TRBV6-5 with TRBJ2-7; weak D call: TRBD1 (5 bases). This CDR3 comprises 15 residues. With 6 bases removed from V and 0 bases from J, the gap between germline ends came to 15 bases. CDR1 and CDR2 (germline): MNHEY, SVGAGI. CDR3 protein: CASRKGQSGSYEQYF. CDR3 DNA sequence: TGTGCCAGCAGGAAGGGGCAGAGTGGCTCCTACGAGCAGTACTTC.

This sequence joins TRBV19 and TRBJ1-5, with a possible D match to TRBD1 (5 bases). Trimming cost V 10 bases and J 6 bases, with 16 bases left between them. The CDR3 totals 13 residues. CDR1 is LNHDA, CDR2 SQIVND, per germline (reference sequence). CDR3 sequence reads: CATRGALGQPQHF. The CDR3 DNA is TGTGCCACCCGCGGGGCGCTTGGTCAGCCCCAGCATTTT.

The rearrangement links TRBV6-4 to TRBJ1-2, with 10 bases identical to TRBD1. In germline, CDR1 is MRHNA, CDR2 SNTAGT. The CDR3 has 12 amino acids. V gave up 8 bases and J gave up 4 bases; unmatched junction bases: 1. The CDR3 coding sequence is TGTGCCAGCTGGGACAGGGGCTATGGCTACACCTTC. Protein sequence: CASWDRGYGYTF.

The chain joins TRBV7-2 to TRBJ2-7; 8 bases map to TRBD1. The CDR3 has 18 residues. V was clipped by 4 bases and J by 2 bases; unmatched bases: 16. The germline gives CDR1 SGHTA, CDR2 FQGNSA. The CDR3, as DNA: TGTGCCAGCAGCTCATCAGGGGGCGCTGGGGTTTCTCCCTACGAGCAGTACTTC. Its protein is CASSSSGGAGVSPYEQYF.

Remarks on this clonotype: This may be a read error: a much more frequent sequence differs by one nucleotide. The CDR3 loop reads CASRPTGSSYNEQFF. DNA for the CDR3: TGTGCCAGCAGGCCGACAGGGAGCTCCTACAATGAGCAGTTCTTC. This chain connects TRBV12-3 or TRBV12-4 to TRBJ2-1; TRBD1 matches 7 bases. CDR3 length: 15 residues. Trimming at V came to 6 bases and at J to 0 bases, leaving 5 bases not matched to a gene.

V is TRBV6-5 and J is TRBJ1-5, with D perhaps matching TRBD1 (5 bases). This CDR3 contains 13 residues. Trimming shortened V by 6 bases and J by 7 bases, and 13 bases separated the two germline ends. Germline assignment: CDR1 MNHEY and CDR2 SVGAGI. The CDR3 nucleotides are TGTGCCAGCAGGAGCAGGGTGGGACAGCCCCAGCATTTT. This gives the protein CASRSRVGQPQHF.

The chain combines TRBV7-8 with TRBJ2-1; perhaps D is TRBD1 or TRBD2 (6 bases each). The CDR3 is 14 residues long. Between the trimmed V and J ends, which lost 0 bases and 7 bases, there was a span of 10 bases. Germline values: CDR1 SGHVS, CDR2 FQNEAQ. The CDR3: CASSLARGRNEQFF. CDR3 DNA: TGTGCCAGCAGCTTAGCTCGGGGGCGGAATGAGCAGTTCTTC.

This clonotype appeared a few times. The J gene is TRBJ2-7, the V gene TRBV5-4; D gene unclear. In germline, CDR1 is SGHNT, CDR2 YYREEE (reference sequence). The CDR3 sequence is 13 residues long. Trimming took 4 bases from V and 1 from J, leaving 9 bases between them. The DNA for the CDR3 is TGTGCCAGCAGCGGAGACCTGTCCTACGAGCAGTACTTC. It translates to CASSGDLSYEQYF.

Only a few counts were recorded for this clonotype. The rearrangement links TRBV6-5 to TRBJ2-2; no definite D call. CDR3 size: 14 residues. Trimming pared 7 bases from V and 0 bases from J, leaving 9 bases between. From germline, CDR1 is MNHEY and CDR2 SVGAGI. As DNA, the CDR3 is TGTGCCAGCAAAAAGAAACCGAACACCGGGGAGCTGTTTTTT. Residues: CASKKKPNTGELFF.

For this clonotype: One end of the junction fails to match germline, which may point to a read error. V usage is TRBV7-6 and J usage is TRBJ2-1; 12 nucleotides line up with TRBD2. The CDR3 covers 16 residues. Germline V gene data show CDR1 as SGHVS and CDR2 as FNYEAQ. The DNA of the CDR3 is TGTGCCAGCAGCGTAGCCGGGACTAGCGGGTACAATGAGCAGTTCTTC. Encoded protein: CASSVAGTSGYNEQFF.

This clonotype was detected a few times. CDR3 amino acids: CASSFSLGGVYEQYF. CDR3 sequence (DNA): TGTGCCAGCAGCTTTAGTCTAGGCGGGGTCTACGAGCAGTACTTC. The rearrangement joins TRBV14 to TRBJ2-7; D is perhaps TRBD2 (6 bases). V shed 5 bases and J shed 3 bases, with 17 bases lying between them. The CDR3 is 15 amino acids. Germline V lookup: CDR1 SGHDN, CDR2 FVKESK.